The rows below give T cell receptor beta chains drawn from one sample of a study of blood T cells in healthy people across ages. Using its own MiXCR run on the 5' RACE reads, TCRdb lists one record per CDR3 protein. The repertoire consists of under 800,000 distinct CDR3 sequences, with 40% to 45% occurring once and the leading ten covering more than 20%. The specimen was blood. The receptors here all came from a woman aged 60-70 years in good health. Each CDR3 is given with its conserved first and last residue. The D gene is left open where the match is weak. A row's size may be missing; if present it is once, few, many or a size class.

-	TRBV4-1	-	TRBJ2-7	CASSQDPGNWGEQYF	TGCGCCAGCAGCCAAGATCCGGGGAATTGGGGCGAGCAGTACTTC
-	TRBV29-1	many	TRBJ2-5	CSVDYGPGGKKETQYF	TGCAGCGTTGACTACGGCCCGGGGGGCAAAAAAGAGACCCAGTACTTC
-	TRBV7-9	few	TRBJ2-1	CASSLKYEQFF	TGTGCCAGCAGCTTAAAGTATGAGCAGTTCTTC
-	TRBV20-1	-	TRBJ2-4	CSANLGGGKNIQYF	TGCAGTGCTAACCTAGGGGGGGGCAAAAACATTCAGTACTTC
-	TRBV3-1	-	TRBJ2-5	CASSQSDYAPSSETQYF	TGTGCCAGCAGCCAATCAGACTACGCACCCTCCTCCGAGACCCAGTACTTC
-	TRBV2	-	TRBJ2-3	CASGETISTDTQYF	TGTGCCAGCGGGGAAACTATAAGCACAGATACGCAGTATTTT
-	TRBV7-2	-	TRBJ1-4	CASSPNWQNNEKLFF	TGTGCCAGCAGCCCTAATTGGCAGAACAATGAAAAACTGTTTTTT
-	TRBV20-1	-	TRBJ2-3	CSAKVVGQGASDTQYF	TGCAGTGCTAAGGTCGTGGGGCAGGGCGCGTCAGATACGCAGTATTTT
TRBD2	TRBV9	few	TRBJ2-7	CASSPPRASGFSEQYF	TGTGCCAGCAGCCCCCCCCGGGCTAGCGGATTCTCGGAGCAGTACTTC
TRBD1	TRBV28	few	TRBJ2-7	CASSLPTGAYEQYF	TGTGCCAGCAGTCTCCCGACAGGGGCCTACGAGCAGTACTTC